This T cell receptor beta chain was found in a study of Ad26.COV2.S vaccination and SARS-CoV-2 variants. Study-wide results and limits: Marked by substantial breadth, spike-specific CD8+ and CD4+ T cell responses were reportedly seen after vaccination. It was vaccine recipients, not placebo recipients, who had the higher spike-specific TCR breadth. People who got the vaccine or the placebo had similar non-spike TCR breadth.

Regarding this clone: The antigen remains undetermined.

CDR1 is SGDLS and CDR2 is YYNGEE in the germline V gene. The V and J ends lost 0 bases and 5 bases respectively, with 14 bases between them. The CDR3 is 16 amino acids. Only in-frame clones appear in the TCRdb table, and some are missing; sequencing was by immunoSEQ multiplex PCR. This sample has approximately 340,000 clones; approximately 90% occur once, and the top ten carry about 3.8%. Specimen: peripheral blood, collected after recovery from COVID-19. The source is a human donor who had recovered from COVID-19. The J gene is TRBJ2-2, the V gene TRBV9, with D possibly matching TRBD2 (5 bases). The CDR3 loop is CASSVAGTSGTGELFF. The CDR3 coding sequence is TGTGCCAGCAGCGTAGCTGGAACTAGTGGTACCGGGGAGCTGTTTTTT.